The sequence of this TCR beta chain was determined in a study of TIL therapy for anti-PD-1-resistant metastatic lung cancer (dated by TCRdb to 2020 to 2023). Broadly, across the study: Tumors were collected before any PD-1/PD-L1 blockade, after which patients were given nivolumab, and patients who progressed were given lymphodepletion, an infusion of expanded TIL and IL-2. Clonotypes were tracked across tumor, expanded TIL product and serial blood samples by T cell receptor beta sequencing of tumor and peripheral blood. Enrolled patients had a median age of almost 55 years (range 38-75) and a median tumor PD-L1 proportion score of around 5.9%. Across the cohort, whole-exome sequencing showed a median non-synonymous tumor mutation burden of approximately 1.5 mutations per megabase. Most of the cohort had lung adenocarcinoma, several tumors were EGFR-mutant and two were ALK-rearranged, and half of the patients were current or former smokers. General study outcomes and caveats: Infused TIL clonotypes partially replaced the baseline peripheral repertoire then decayed over months, with no apparent association between persistence and response. The study protocol defined all tumor marker inferences as exploratory. The cohort was highly selected, including more treatment-naive, never-smoker and oncogene-addicted patients than is typical, which limits generalizability.

Read against the paper, the sample's time point label means: pre-treatment sample, taken before nivolumab and TIL therapy. Adults with stage 4 NSCLC were enrolled from late 2017 to January 2020 in a dual-center phase I trial. The samples were obtained from a phase I trial that was single-arm and open-label and tested tumor-infiltrating lymphocyte therapy combined with nivolumab in advanced non-small cell lung cancer. Blood mononuclear cells were isolated from EDTA tubes by Ficoll gradient and were snap-frozen as pellets, and DNA was extracted with a Qiagen mini-prep kit. TCR beta CDR3 regions were amplified from genomic DNA by bias-controlled multiplex PCR with the immunoSEQ v3 hsTCRB kit. TCR libraries were sequenced on an Illumina NextSeq 500 to 1.5 million to 2.5 million read pairs for survey level or 5-6 million for deep level. The authors processed their data as follows. V, D and J genes were assigned, non-productive sequences were removed, and clonality was reported by immunoSEQ Analyzer software. Repertoires of infused TIL and blood were compared using productive Simpson clonality and the Morisita overlap index of productive TRB rearrangements. Absolute clonotype counts in blood were estimated as lymphocyte count times CD3+ fraction times the clone's productive frequency. TCRdb's version of the immuneACCESS table is confined to in-frame rearrangements and falls short of the full clone set. An unresolved V gene accounts for under half of the shortfall where checked; the remainder is of unknown origin. D and trimming come from the DNA, and the V and J calls and clone size come from that table. This sample lists about 60,000 clones; 69% were detected once. The ten largest clones take up less than 8% of the sample.

Turning to this clone: Its antigen remains undetermined. Base-call qualities are not available, and no considerably larger clone is one nucleotide away.

The sample here was blood, taken at baseline. The sequence was obtained from a person aged 25 to 85 with non-small cell lung cancer.

The CDR3 in this case is CASSRTQGNYGYTF. The DNA is TGCGCCAGCAGCCGAACACAGGGGAACTATGGCTACACCTTC. The chain is assembled from TRBV5-1 and TRBJ1-2, and 7 bases in between align with TRBD1. CDR1 and CDR2 are read off the germline V gene as SGHRS and YFSETQ. The CDR3 measures 14 amino acids from cysteine to phenylalanine. Of the read, only the CDR3 DNA is kept; its 42 bases are in frame from base 1. The junction shows trimming of 4 bases on V and 2 bases on J, and the gene matches do not reach 5 bases of it.